These 18 T cell receptor beta chains originate from one sample sequenced in a study of T cell responses to AZD1222 COVID-19 vaccine. Sequenced by immunoSEQ multiplex PCR; TCRdb stores in-frame clones only, minus some. This sample has some 130,000 clones, with 88% found just once. This material consisted of peripheral blood, taken on day 0 of AZD1222 vaccination. The receptors derive from an adult in good health.

V is TRBV11-2 and J is TRBJ1-3; maybe TRBD1 (5 bases). In germline, CDR1 is SGHAT, CDR2 FQNNGV. Trimming stripped 5 bases from V and 0 bases from J, with 11 bases between. This CDR3 has 15 residues. CDR3 sequence: CASSPLGHSGNTIYF. The CDR3 coding sequence is TGTGCCAGCAGCCCTCTAGGACACTCTGGAAACACCATATATTTT.

In DNA form, the CDR3 reads TGTGCCAGCAGTGAGGTGAGACCCGCGGATACGCAGTATTTT. Protein product: CASSEVRPADTQYF. The gene calls are TRBV25-1 and TRBJ2-3; D is ambiguous. Trimming cost V 3 bases and J 6 bases, with 13 bases left between them. Germline V lookup: CDR1 MGHDK, CDR2 SYGVNS. The CDR3 runs to 14 residues.

The chain has TRBV25-1 and TRBJ1-6; D is possibly TRBD1 (5 bases). This CDR3 comprises 13 residues. Trimming shortened V by 7 bases and J by 6 bases, and 10 bases separated the two germline ends. In germline, CDR1 is MGHDK, CDR2 SYGVNS. CDR3 nucleotide sequence: TGTGCCAGCACGGCAGGGCTTAATTCACCCCTCCACTTT. This encodes CASTAGLNSPLHF. Supplemented by reference TRBV25-1 and TRBJ1-6, the full variable domain reads EADIYQTPRYLVIGTGKKITLECSQTMGHDKMYWYQQDPGMELHLIHYSYGVNSTEKGDLSSESTVSRIRTEHFPLTLESARPSHTSQYLCASTAGLNSPLHFGNGTRLTVT.

The table lists this clone with a few counts. This rearrangement joins TRBV6-6 to TRBJ1-3; D gene unclear. V shed 0 bases and J shed 4 bases, with 7 bases lying between them. The CDR3 has 14 amino acids. Per germline, CDR1 MNHNY and CDR2 SVGAGI (reference sequence). The CDR3 protein is CASSYSEYGNTIYF. CDR3 DNA: TGTGCCAGCAGTTACTCAGAGTACGGAAACACCATATATTTT.

The rearrangement joins TRBV7-8 to TRBJ2-1, with 10 positions matching TRBD2. CDR1 is SGHVS, CDR2 FQNEAQ, per germline. CDR3 length: 16 residues. The V segment lost 4 bases and the J segment 4 bases; nucleotides outside the gene matches: 7. CDR3 coding DNA: TGTGCCAGCAGCTCTCGACTAGCGGGTAATTACAATGAGCAGTTCTTC. This gives the protein CASSSRLAGNYNEQFF.

V gene TRBV5-1 combines with J gene TRBJ2-1, with 8 bases identical to TRBD2. Germline V gene lookup returns CDR1 SGHRS and CDR2 YFSETQ. This CDR3 contains 15 residues. The J segment lost 4 bases and the V segment lost 5 bases, leaving 8 bases of the junction unmatched. The CDR3 protein is CASSPGIAGYNEQFF. The CDR3 bases are TGCGCCAGCAGTCCAGGGATAGCGGGGTACAATGAGCAGTTCTTC.

The chain links TRBV19 to TRBJ1-6, with 8 bases matching TRBD1. Germline V CDR1 and CDR2: LNHDA, SQIVND (reference sequence). The ends lost 8 bases at V and 7 bases at J; junction bases unmatched: 7. The CDR3 is made up of 14 amino acids. CDR3 DNA: TGTGCCAGTTCGACAGGGGTCATAAATTCACCCCTCCACTTT. Encoded protein: CASSTGVINSPLHF. The variable domain in full, completed from reference TRBV19 and TRBJ1-6, reads DGGITQSPKYLFRKEGQNVTLSCEQNLNHDAMYWYRQDPGQGLRLIYYSQIVNDFQKGDIAEGYSVSREKKESFPLTVTSAQKNPTAFYLCASSTGVINSPLHFGNGTRLTVT.

This chain uses TRBV7-8 with TRBJ1-2; D call uncertain. Between the trimmed V and J ends, which lost 3 bases and 0 bases, there was a span of 20 bases. The germline V gene encodes CDR1 SGHVS and CDR2 FQNEAQ. The CDR3 has 18 amino acids. The CDR3 nucleotides are TGTGCCAGCAGCTTTATTGCCACCCGGGATATGACTAACTATGGCTACACCTTC. It codes for CASSFIATRDMTNYGYTF.

This clone was seen just once. The chain combines TRBV7-2 with TRBJ2-7, with 10 positions matching TRBD1. The ends lost 1 base at V and 9 bases at J; junction bases unmatched: 9. The V gene's germline CDR1 is SGHTA and CDR2 FQGNSA. CDR3 size: 15 residues. In DNA form, the CDR3 reads TGTGCCAGCAGCTTAGAGGGACAGGGGTCAAGGTCGCAGTACTTC. It yields the protein CASSLEGQGSRSQYF.

This chain uses TRBV5-1 with TRBJ2-7; D call uncertain. V shed 0 bases and J shed 6 bases, with 10 bases lying between them. CDR1 is SGHRS, CDR2 YFSETQ, per germline. The CDR3 covers 13 residues. Written as DNA, the CDR3 is TGCGCCAGCAGCTTGGAGCTTGGCCGCGAGCAGTACTTC. This encodes CASSLELGREQYF.

The chain joins TRBV27 to TRBJ1-2; 7 bases match TRBD1. The CDR3 spans 13 residues. CDR1 and CDR2 from the germline V gene are MNHEY and SMNVEV (reference sequence). The trim removed 4 bases at V and 2 bases at J, leaving 1 base unmatched. The chain's CDR3 is CASSSTGNYGYTF. The CDR3 DNA reads TGTGCCAGCAGTTCGACAGGGAACTATGGCTACACCTTC.

The chain carries TRBV2 and TRBJ1-5; the D gene is possibly TRBD1 (5 bases). The CDR3 runs to 16 residues. Germline CDR1 and CDR2: SNHLY and FYNNEI. Trimming left V 1 base short and J 3 bases short, with 13 bases between. CDR3 loop: CASSEGGRRANQPQHF. CDR3 sequence (DNA): TGTGCCAGCAGTGAAGGGGGCAGGAGGGCCAATCAGCCCCAGCATTTT.

This chain links TRBV3-1 (or the pseudogene TRBV3-2) with TRBJ1-2; no reliable D call. The CDR3 loop spans 11 amino acids. The germline V gene encodes CDR1 LGHDT and CDR2 YNNKEL (reference sequence). The ends were cut back, 8 bases at V and 4 bases at J, with 8 bases in the middle. The CDR3 reads CASGPAYGYTF. The CDR3 coding sequence is TGTGCCAGCGGTCCCGCCTATGGCTACACCTTC.

This clone was detected only once. J is TRBJ1-2 and V is TRBV5-8; D possibly corresponds to TRBD1 (5 bases). This CDR3 has 14 amino acids. Trimming took off 0 bases at V and 2 bases at J, with 8 bases between the two ends. The V gene's germline CDR1 is SGHTS and CDR2 YDEGEE. The CDR3 region has the DNA TGTGCCAGCAGCTTGGGACAGCAGAACTATGGCTACACCTTC. Its translation: CASSLGQQNYGYTF.

The CDR3 here is CASSPRPHDYEKLFF. The CDR3 bases are TGTGCCAGCAGTCCTAGACCCCACGACTATGAAAAACTGTTTTTT. The V and J genes are TRBV27 and TRBJ1-4; D is ambiguous. V lost 5 bases and J 6 bases, leaving 16 bases between the germline ends. Germline CDR1 reads MNHEY; CDR2 reads SMNVEV (reference sequence). CDR3 size: 15 residues.

The CDR3 region has the DNA TGCGCCAGCAGTGAGTCGGGGTCCAATGAGCAGTTCTTC. Translated: CASSESGSNEQFF. This chain connects TRBV10-1 to TRBJ2-1; D not resolved. This CDR3 has 13 amino acids. The V and J ends lost 0 bases and 6 bases respectively, with 6 bases between them. In germline, CDR1 is WNHNN, CDR2 SYGVQD (reference sequence).

The CDR3 coding sequence is TGTGCCAGCAGCCAAGGGCGCGGGTATGATTCACCCCTCCACTTT. Residues: CASSQGRGYDSPLHF. The V gene is TRBV3-1 (or the pseudogene TRBV3-2), the J gene TRBJ1-6; D gene unclear. Germline loops: CDR1 LGHDT, CDR2 YNNKEL (reference sequence). Trimming pared 1 base from V and 8 bases from J, leaving 12 bases between. This CDR3 has 15 residues.

The genes are TRBV27 and TRBJ1-1; D might be TRBD1 (6 bases). From germline, CDR1 is MNHEY and CDR2 SMNVEV (reference sequence). The CDR3 covers 13 residues. Trimming removed 10 bases at V and 3 bases at J, with 15 bases between. The CDR3 spells CATRNRDDTEAFF. The CDR3 coding sequence is TGTGCCACCAGGAACAGGGACGACACTGAAGCTTTCTTT.